Sequencing of this T cell receptor beta chain was carried out in a study of cytomegalovirus exposure and HLA in healthy donors. The PCR ran on 60 Vbeta and 13 Jbeta primers. Libraries were prepared by immunoSEQ multiplex PCR; TCRdb keeps only in-frame clonotypes and omits some of them. This sample carries 82,000 or so clones, over 9.5% of them seen once, and the ten largest clones take approximately 23%. This clone was counted a few times. Trimming at V came to 1 base and at J to 6 bases, leaving 10 bases not matched to a gene. This CDR3 has 16 residues. Germline V lookup: CDR1 SEHNR, CDR2 FQNEAQ (reference sequence).

The rearrangement links TRBV7-9 to TRBJ2-7, with TRBD2 identical over 9 bases. The sequence came from a man in his 60s in good health and CMV-seropositive. Source material: PBMCs. CDR3 sequence: CASSLDWAGGPSEQYF. Here the CDR3 DNA reads TGTGCCAGCAGCTTAGACTGGGCGGGAGGGCCTTCCGAGCAGTACTTC.